This T cell receptor beta chain was documented in a study of blood T cell repertoires in COVID-19. Only in-frame clones appear in the TCRdb table, and some are missing; sequencing was by immunoSEQ multiplex PCR. The sample records 200,000 to 250,000 clones, around 78% being singletons. Per germline, CDR1 SGHTA and CDR2 FQGTGA. The CDR3 runs to 14 residues. The V gene end was trimmed by 5 bases and the J gene end by 1 base; junction bases not matched to a gene: 3. Sequenced input: peripheral blood. This TCR came from an older woman with active or convalescent COVID-19. The rearrangement links TRBV7-3 to TRBJ2-3; 7 positions agree with TRBD1. CDR3 amino acids: CASSPDRGTDTQYF. The CDR3, as DNA: TGTGCCAGCAGCCCTGACAGGGGCACAGATACGCAGTATTTT.